Listed below are T cell receptor beta chains from one sample, sequenced in a study of STAT5B mutations in CD4+ large granular lymphocyte leukemia. The method was immunoSEQ multiplex PCR; TCRdb's version includes in-frame clones alone and lacks a portion of them. The table lists 30,000 to 40,000 clones, approximately 88% of them singletons. The sequenced sample was CD4+ T cells from blood buffy coats. Receptors originate from a human donor in good health. Both conserved end residues are part of each CDR3. A D gene is named only where the DNA matches it firmly. Expanded clones get a size class; other rows say once, few or many, or leave the size out.

j_gene: TRBJ2-5
abundance: NA
v_gene: TRBV7-2
d_gene: NA
CDR3aa: CASSYRQVQETQYF
CDR3nt: TGTGCCAGCAGCTACCGACAGGTGCAAGAGACCCAGTACTTC

j_gene: TRBJ1-2
abundance: NA
v_gene: TRBV18
d_gene: TRBD1
CDR3aa: CASSPFKEGWTGGYTF
CDR3nt: TGTGCCAGCTCACCCTTCAAGGAGGGTTGGACAGGAGGCTACACCTTC

j_gene: TRBJ1-3
abundance: NA
v_gene: TRBV18
d_gene: TRBD1
CDR3aa: CASSRDGQGGGNTIYF
CDR3nt: TGTGCCAGCTCAAGAGACGGACAGGGAGGTGGAAACACCATATATTTT

j_gene: TRBJ2-7
abundance: NA
v_gene: TRBV4-2
d_gene: TRBD1
CDR3aa: CASSQAEDRSSYEQYF
CDR3nt: TGTGCCAGCAGCCAAGCGGAGGACAGGAGCTCCTACGAGCAGTACTTC

j_gene: TRBJ2-5
abundance: NA
v_gene: TRBV2
d_gene: NA
CDR3aa: CASSVGVAGETQYF
CDR3nt: TGTGCCAGCAGTGTAGGGGTAGCCGGAGAGACCCAGTACTTC

j_gene: TRBJ2-3
abundance: NA
v_gene: TRBV7-2
d_gene: TRBD2
CDR3aa: CASSLRTSGRWSGTDTQYF
CDR3nt: TGTGCCAGCAGCTTAAGGACTAGCGGGAGGTGGTCGGGCACAGATACGCAGTATTTT

j_gene: TRBJ1-1
abundance: NA
v_gene: TRBV2
d_gene: NA
CDR3aa: CASIKDLGRTEAFF
CDR3nt: TGTGCCAGCATAAAGGACCTGGGGCGGACTGAAGCTTTCTTT

j_gene: TRBJ1-1
abundance: NA
v_gene: TRBV2
d_gene: NA
CDR3aa: CASSEGRARGTEAFF
CDR3nt: TGTGCCAGCAGTGAAGGCAGAGCTAGGGGTACTGAAGCTTTCTTT

j_gene: TRBJ2-1
abundance: once
v_gene: TRBV21-1
d_gene: NA
CDR3aa: CASSPLRPRENEQFF
CDR3nt: TGTGCCAGCAGCCCCCTTCGGCCTCGCGAGAATGAGCAGTTCTTC

j_gene: TRBJ2-2
abundance: NA
v_gene: TRBV2
d_gene: NA
CDR3aa: CASRGWTVGTGELFF
CDR3nt: TGTGCCAGCAGGGGGTGGACCGTTGGAACCGGGGAGCTGTTTTTT

j_gene: TRBJ2-3
abundance: NA
v_gene: TRBV2
d_gene: TRBD2
CDR3aa: CASCGGDWDTQYF
CDR3nt: TGTGCCAGCTGCGGGGGGGATTGGGATACGCAGTATTTT

j_gene: TRBJ1-3
abundance: NA
v_gene: TRBV2
d_gene: TRBD1
CDR3aa: CASSVGQGAFGNTIYF
CDR3nt: TGTGCCAGCAGTGTTGGACAGGGGGCATTTGGAAACACCATATATTTT

j_gene: TRBJ1-5
abundance: NA
v_gene: TRBV7-2
d_gene: TRBD1
CDR3aa: CASSLVQGANQPQHF
CDR3nt: TGTGCCAGCAGCTTAGTGCAGGGGGCTAATCAGCCCCAGCATTTT

j_gene: TRBJ1-6
abundance: NA
v_gene: TRBV18
d_gene: NA
CDR3aa: CASSDVGTNSPLHF
CDR3nt: TGTGCCAGCTCAGATGTAGGGACTAATTCACCCCTCCACTTT

j_gene: TRBJ2-6
abundance: NA
v_gene: TRBV10-3
d_gene: TRBD2
CDR3aa: CAISESILAGRSGANVLTF
CDR3nt: TGTGCCATCAGTGAGTCGATACTAGCGGGTCGCTCTGGGGCCAACGTCCTGACTTTC

j_gene: TRBJ2-2
abundance: NA
v_gene: TRBV14
d_gene: TRBD1
CDR3aa: CASSTRTGGTGELFF
CDR3nt: TGTGCCAGCAGCACTCGGACAGGGGGAACCGGGGAGCTGTTTTTT

j_gene: TRBJ1-1
abundance: once
v_gene: TRBV7-9
d_gene: NA
CDR3aa: CASSSRGVGEAFF
CDR3nt: TGTGCCAGCAGCTCCCGAGGGGTTGGTGAAGCTTTCTTT

j_gene: TRBJ1-2
abundance: NA
v_gene: TRBV7-2
d_gene: NA
CDR3aa: CASSLARGANYGYTF
CDR3nt: TGTGCCAGCAGCTTAGCGAGGGGTGCTAACTATGGCTACACCTTC

j_gene: TRBJ2-1
abundance: NA
v_gene: TRBV5-4
d_gene: TRBD1
CDR3aa: CASSFSGTGFYNEQFF
CDR3nt: TGTGCCAGCAGCTTTTCCGGGACAGGGTTCTACAATGAGCAGTTCTTC

j_gene: TRBJ2-5
abundance: NA
v_gene: TRBV7-3
d_gene: NA
CDR3aa: CASSSQGGRDQETQYF
CDR3nt: TGTGCCAGCAGCTCCCAGGGGGGGCGGGACCAAGAGACCCAGTACTTC

j_gene: TRBJ1-5
abundance: NA
v_gene: TRBV19
d_gene: NA
CDR3aa: CASTKPEGQGSRGSPTRPNQPQHF
CDR3nt: TGTGCCAGTACTAAACCGGAGGGGCAGGGAAGTAGAGGTTCTCCGACACGGCCAAATCAGCCCCAGCATTTT

j_gene: TRBJ2-2
abundance: once
v_gene: TRBV30
d_gene: NA
CDR3aa: CAWSWSRGTTGELFF
CDR3nt: TGTGCCTGGAGTTGGTCTCGCGGAACCACCGGGGAGCTGTTTTTT

j_gene: TRBJ2-7
abundance: NA
v_gene: TRBV19
d_gene: NA
CDR3aa: CASSMNREYEQYF
CDR3nt: TGTGCCAGTAGTATGAACAGGGAGTACGAGCAGTACTTC

j_gene: TRBJ2-1
abundance: NA
v_gene: TRBV10-3
d_gene: TRBD2
CDR3aa: CAISDTGGPYNEQFF
CDR3nt: TGTGCCATCAGTGACACGGGAGGGCCCTACAATGAGCAGTTCTTC

j_gene: TRBJ2-2
abundance: NA
v_gene: TRBV29-1
d_gene: NA
CDR3aa: CSVPTSPTLNTGELFF
CDR3nt: TGCAGCGTGCCCACTAGCCCTACACTAAACACCGGGGAGCTGTTTTTT

j_gene: TRBJ1-2
abundance: NA
v_gene: TRBV2
d_gene: TRBD1
CDR3aa: CASKDREINGYTF
CDR3nt: TGTGCCAGCAAGGACAGGGAGATTAATGGCTACACCTTC